The next 30 T cell receptor beta chains were all read from a single sample in a study of blood T cell repertoires in COVID-19. Only in-frame clones appear in the TCRdb table, and some are missing; sequencing was by immunoSEQ multiplex PCR. The sample has about 180,000 clones; 70% to 90% are singletons. Sequencing was carried out using peripheral blood. All receptors derive from a man aged 60 to 69 with acute or convalescent COVID-19.

The gene calls are TRBV19 and TRBJ1-1, with 9 nucleotides matching TRBD1. Germline CDR1 LNHDA, CDR2 SQIVND (reference sequence). The CDR3 runs 18 residues. V lost 1 base and J lost 0; bases outside the gene matches: 9. CDR3 sequence: CASSIAGTGTFLNTEAFF. The CDR3 region has the DNA TGTGCCAGTAGTATAGCCGGGACAGGGACGTTCTTGAACACTGAAGCTTTCTTT.

The chain carries TRBV30 and TRBJ1-5; 7 bases are a match to TRBD1. The J segment lost 5 bases and the V segment lost 2 bases, leaving 9 bases of the junction unmatched. Germline CDR1 GTSNPN, CDR2 SVGIG (reference sequence). The CDR3 is 15 amino acids. The CDR3 reads CAWSFRQGGYQPQHF. CDR3 DNA: TGTGCCTGGAGTTTTCGGCAGGGGGGCTATCAGCCCCAGCATTTT.

This clone was counted a few times. V usage is TRBV11-2 and J usage is TRBJ2-5, with a possible D match to TRBD2 (5 bases). The germline CDR1 and CDR2 sequences are SGHAT and FQNNGV. There are 12 residues in the CDR3. V lost 5 bases to trimming and J lost 7 bases, with 11 bases between them. CDR3 sequence reads: CASSQGLGTQYF. DNA for the CDR3: TGTGCCAGCAGCCAAGGACTGGGGACCCAGTACTTC.

The CDR3 loop reads CASSLPDYPYNEQFF. The CDR3 DNA reads TGTGCCAGCAGTTTACCGGACTACCCCTACAATGAGCAGTTCTTC. The chain links TRBV28 to TRBJ2-1, with D perhaps matching TRBD2 (6 bases). The CDR3 runs 15 residues. The V gene's germline CDR1 is MDHEN and CDR2 SYDVKM. Trimming took 2 bases from V and 2 from J, leaving 10 bases between them.

This clone was seen once. The J gene is TRBJ2-7, the V gene TRBV2; D is possibly TRBD1 (5 bases). The CDR3 spans 16 residues. V lost 2 bases to trimming and J lost 0 bases, with 14 bases between them. Germline V gives CDR1 SNHLY, CDR2 FYNNEI. The CDR3 DNA is TGTGCCAGCAGTGAAAGCGCCAGGCAGGGCTCCTACGAGCAGTACTTC. It codes for CASSESARQGSYEQYF.

This clone has just one count. The V and J genes are TRBV12-3 or TRBV12-4 and TRBJ2-7; possibly TRBD2 for D (5 bases). The V and J ends lost 7 bases and 7 bases respectively, with 17 bases between them. The CDR3 has 13 residues. CDR3 sequence (DNA): TGTGCCAGCACCTCGGGGTGGGGTGAGGAGCAGTACTTC. Protein sequence: CASTSGWGEEQYF.

The chain employs TRBV28 and TRBJ2-3; 9 bases are shared with TRBD2. The germline V gene has CDR1 MDHEN and CDR2 SYDVKM. CDR3 length equals 13 residues. Here the CDR3 DNA reads TGTCTTTCCATGGCGGGAGGGACAGATACGCAGTATTTT. This encodes CLSMAGGTDTQYF.

The chain employs TRBV6-5 and TRBJ2-7; 10 bases are a match to TRBD1. Germline CDR1 is MNHEY and CDR2 is SVGAGI. The CDR3 loop spans 15 amino acids. Trimming removed 2 bases from V and 4 bases from J; junction bases left unmatched: 5. This CDR3 is CASSYKDRGLYEQYF. The CDR3 DNA is TGTGCCAGCAGTTACAAAGACAGGGGGCTATACGAGCAGTACTTC.

The chain couples TRBV7-2 to TRBJ2-7; possibly TRBD1 for D (5 bases). The CDR3 length is 14 residues. The V end was cut by 5 bases, the J end by 0 bases, with 11 bases between. The germline CDR1 and CDR2 sequences are SGHTA and FQGNSA. CDR3 amino acids: CASSDLTASYEQYF. Here the CDR3 DNA reads TGTGCCAGCAGCGATCTGACAGCCTCCTACGAGCAGTACTTC.

The genes are TRBV7-9 and TRBJ2-6; weak D call: TRBD1 (6 bases). Trimming cost V 4 bases and J 0 bases, with 10 bases left between them. In germline, CDR1 is SEHNR, CDR2 FQNEAQ (reference sequence). The CDR3 is 16 residues long. CDR3 DNA sequence: TGTGCCAGCAGCTCAAACAGGGTCTCTGGGGCCAACGTCCTGACTTTC. As protein: CASSSNRVSGANVLTF.

There are a few counts of this clone. J is TRBJ2-1 and V is TRBV12-5, with D maybe TRBD2 (6 bases). Trimming cost V 5 bases and J 4 bases, with 15 bases left between them. The CDR3 length is 15 residues. CDR1 LGHNT and CDR2 FRNRAP come from the germline V gene. CDR3 amino acids: CASGPGDSYYNEQFF. The CDR3 DNA follows: TGTGCTAGTGGTCCTGGGGACTCTTATTACAATGAGCAGTTCTTC. Supplemented by reference TRBV12-5 and TRBJ2-1, the full variable domain reads DARVTQTPRHKVTEMGQEVTMRCQPILGHNTVFWYRQTMMQGLELLAYFRNRAPLDDSGMPKDRFSAEMPDATLATLKIQPSEPRDSAVYFCASGPGDSYYNEQFFGPGTRLTVL.

This chain joins TRBV27 and TRBJ1-3; D remains unclear. V lost 3 bases to trimming and J lost 1 base, with 7 bases between them. The germline CDR1 and CDR2 sequences are MNHEY and SMNVEV (reference sequence). The CDR3 extends over 14 amino acids. This CDR3 is CASSFSGSGNTIYF. The CDR3 DNA follows: TGTGCCAGCAGTTTCTCCGGGTCTGGAAACACCATATATTTT.

Here the CDR3 reads CASSSPRTDTQYF. The CDR3 region has the DNA TGTGCCAGCAGCTCCCCTCGCACAGATACGCAGTATTTT. The rearrangement links TRBV11-3 to TRBJ2-3; no definite D call. Trimming left V 4 bases short and J 1 base short, with 6 bases between. This CDR3 has 13 amino acids. Germline lookup yields CDR1 SGHNT and CDR2 YENEEA. Together with reference TRBV11-3 and TRBJ2-3, the CDR3 gives the full variable domain: EAGVVQSPRYKIIEKKQPVAFWCNPISGHNTLYWYLQNLGQGPELLIRYENEEAVDDSQLPKDRFSAERLKGVDSTLKIQPAELGDSAVYLCASSSPRTDTQYFGPGTRLTVL.

The rearrangement uses TRBV6-1 and TRBJ1-3; D not resolved. CDR3 length: 15 amino acids. Trimming removed 2 bases from V and 3 bases from J, with 11 bases in between. The germline V gene has CDR1 MNHNS and CDR2 SASEGT. DNA for the CDR3: TGTGCCAGCAGTGAACCGGGGAGGCATGGAAACACCATATATTTT. It yields the protein CASSEPGRHGNTIYF.

V usage is TRBV5-6 and J usage is TRBJ2-3; 7 bases agree with TRBD1. The V gene end was trimmed by 3 bases and the J gene end by 15 bases; junction bases not matched to a gene: 10. Looked up from germline, CDR1 is SGHDT and CDR2 is YYEEEE. The CDR3 sequence is 12 residues long. Written as DNA, the CDR3 is TGTGCCAGCAGCTATGGACAGGTCTCCGGCTATTTT. It is translated as CASSYGQVSGYF. Complete variable domain (other parts from reference TRBV5-6 and TRBJ2-3): DAGVTQSPTHLIKTRGQQVTLRCSPKSGHDTVSWYQQALGQGPQFIFQYYEEEERQRGNFPDRFSGHQFPNYSSELNVNALLLGDSALYLCASSYGQVSGYFGPGTRLTVL.

CDR3 nucleotides: TGTGCCAGCAGCAGCCGGGACAGAGGGATTGAGGAAAAACTGTTTTTT. Translation: CASSSRDRGIEEKLFF. This chain links TRBV7-9 with TRBJ1-4, with TRBD1 matching 7 bases. J lost 8 bases, V lost 5 bases, and 14 bases had no gene match. Germline V gene sequence: CDR1 SEHNR, CDR2 FQNEAQ (reference sequence). The CDR3 loop spans 16 amino acids.

This clone showed up just a few times. This chain links TRBV7-9 with TRBJ1-3, with 10 bases matching TRBD1. The CDR3 is 16 residues long. Trimming cost V 5 bases and J 0 bases; bases outside gene matches: 4. Germline values: CDR1 SEHNR, CDR2 FQNEAQ (reference sequence). The CDR3 protein is CASSETGGSSGNTIYF. In nucleotides, the CDR3 is TGTGCCAGCAGCGAGACAGGGGGCAGCTCTGGAAACACCATATATTTT.

V is TRBV11-2 and J is TRBJ2-7, with D perhaps TRBD1 (6 bases). Germline values: CDR1 SGHAT, CDR2 FQNNGV. V was shortened by 3 bases and J by 5 bases, with 17 bases between the two germline ends. The CDR3 sequence is 15 residues long. Written as DNA, the CDR3 is TGTGCCAGCAGCTTTGTGGGGACATGGAAGAACGAGCAGTACTTC. This encodes CASSFVGTWKNEQYF.

J is TRBJ1-1 and V is TRBV15; D is perhaps TRBD1 (5 bases). Germline V gene sequence: CDR1 LNHNV, CDR2 YYDKDF (reference sequence). Trimming left V 4 bases short and J 1 base short, with 16 bases between. The CDR3 covers 16 residues. The CDR3 nucleotides are TGTGCCACCAGCAACTCCAGGGTCCTCGGGAACACTGAAGCTTTCTTT. This encodes CATSNSRVLGNTEAFF.

This clone was recorded once. The CDR3 DNA reads TGTGCCAGTAGTACCGCGTCGGACAGAGCTCTACGCGGGGAGCTGTTTTTT. This codes for CASSTASDRALRGELFF. The chain is built from TRBV19 and TRBJ2-2; D is possibly TRBD1 (6 bases). V was pared by 4 bases and J by 7 bases, with 22 bases between. Per the germline V gene, CDR1 is LNHDA and CDR2 is SQIVND (reference sequence). CDR3 length equals 17 residues.

This chain links TRBV19 with TRBJ2-3, with D perhaps matching TRBD2 (7 bases). The CDR3 runs 17 residues. The germline gives CDR1 LNHDA, CDR2 SQIVND (reference sequence). V was shortened by 2 bases and J by 1 base, with 16 bases between the two germline ends. CDR3 residues: CASSIRGGARGTDTQYF. In nucleotides, the CDR3 is TGTGCCAGTAGTATACGAGGGGGGGCGCGAGGCACAGATACGCAGTATTTT.

V usage is TRBV9 and J usage is TRBJ2-1, with 7 bases fitting TRBD2. With 4 bases clipped from V and 9 bases from J, the junction kept 10 bases outside the gene matches. The CDR3 has 14 residues. The germline gives CDR1 SGDLS, CDR2 YYNGEE. The CDR3 protein is CASSLGGTTGEQFF. The DNA of the CDR3 is TGTGCCAGCAGCCTGGGGGGGACGACGGGTGAGCAGTTCTTC.

V and J are TRBV4-3 and TRBJ1-2, with D possibly TRBD1 on 5 matching bases. Per germline, CDR1 LGHNA and CDR2 YSLEER. Trimming removed 3 bases at V and 1 base at J, with 12 bases between. The CDR3 has 15 residues. CDR3 sequence reads: CASSHDSTYNYGYTF. Written as DNA, the CDR3 is TGCGCCAGCAGCCATGACAGCACCTATAACTATGGCTACACCTTC.

J is TRBJ2-1 and V is TRBV9; 8 nucleotides align to TRBD2. V lost 0 bases to trimming and J lost 13 bases; unmatched junction nucleotides: 6. Germline CDR1 and CDR2: SGDLS and YYNGEE. The CDR3 totals 13 residues. The CDR3 region has the DNA TGTGCCAGCAGCGTAGTGGCGGGAGGCCCCCAGTTCTTC. It specifies CASSVVAGGPQFF.

This chain joins TRBV18 and TRBJ2-7, with 11 bases identical to TRBD1. The CDR3 is made up of 16 amino acids. The V gene's germline CDR1 is KGHSH and CDR2 LQKENI. The trim removed 3 bases at V and 3 bases at J, leaving 7 bases unmatched. This CDR3 reads CASSPYPGTGGYEQYF. The CDR3 DNA sequence: TGTGCCAGCTCACCTTACCCCGGGACAGGGGGCTACGAGCAGTACTTC.

The rearrangement uses TRBV28 and TRBJ1-2; D gene uncertain. The germline V gene encodes CDR1 MDHEN and CDR2 SYDVKM. V was clipped by 9 bases and J by 2 bases, with 7 bases between them. This CDR3 has 11 residues. The CDR3 coding sequence is TGTGCCAGTGGAGGAAACTATGGCTACACCTTC. It specifies CASGGNYGYTF.

The V gene is TRBV7-6, the J gene TRBJ2-1, with D perhaps given as TRBD1 or TRBD2 (12 bases each). Germline assignment: CDR1 SGHVS and CDR2 FNYEAQ. Trimming left V 2 bases short and J 9 bases short, with 29 bases between. The CDR3 sequence is 19 residues long. This CDR3 reads CASSLQGTGGSLAGGEQFF. CDR3 coding DNA: TGTGCCAGCAGCTTACAAGGGACAGGGGGCTCACTAGCGGGAGGTGAGCAGTTCTTC. Together with reference TRBV7-6 and TRBJ2-1, the CDR3 gives the full variable domain: GAGVSQSPRYKVTKRGQDVALRCDPISGHVSLYWYRQALGQGPEFLTYFNYEAQQDKSGLPNDRFSAERPEGSISTLTIQRTEQRDSAMYRCASSLQGTGGSLAGGEQFFGPGTRLTVL.

The rearrangement uses TRBV27 and TRBJ1-1; D is possibly TRBD1 (5 bases). The CDR3 is 13 amino acids. V was clipped by 6 bases and J by 1 base, with 9 bases between them. Germline V gene sequence: CDR1 MNHEY, CDR2 SMNVEV (reference sequence). In DNA form, the CDR3 reads TGTGCCAGCAGCCGGCAGGGGAACACTGAAGCTTTCTTT. It codes for CASSRQGNTEAFF.

The CDR3 region is CASSIQAVAGAHTGELFF. In nucleotides, the CDR3 is TGTGCCAGTAGTATACAGGCGGTAGCGGGAGCCCACACCGGGGAGCTGTTTTTT. The V call is TRBV19, the J call TRBJ2-2; 9 bases fit TRBD2. CDR1 is LNHDA and CDR2 is SQIVND in the germline V gene (reference sequence). This CDR3 is 18 amino acids long. The ends lost 2 bases at V and 3 bases at J; junction bases unmatched: 10.

In its sample, this clone was seen a few times. V and J are TRBV10-3 and TRBJ2-2; no clear D. Trimming shortened V by 4 bases and J by 1 base, and 7 bases separated the two germline ends. Per the germline V gene, CDR1 is ENHRY and CDR2 is SYGVKD. The CDR3 totals 14 residues. In DNA form, the CDR3 reads TGTGCCATCAGTGTGGGCAGGAACACCGGGGAGCTGTTTTTT. Translated: CAISVGRNTGELFF.